This T cell receptor beta chain derives from a study of OX40 agonist ivuxolimab in advanced cancers. Study overall: Past anti-PD-1, anti-PD-L1 or anti-CTLA-4 therapy was accepted, and 30% to 45% had received some.

Details on this clone: Its antigen is as yet unknown.

Autoimmune disease history or systemic immunosuppression was exclusionary. Profiling relied on immunoSEQ multiplex PCR, and the TCRdb table lists in-frame clones only, not all of them. There are roughly 35,000 clones in the sample; around 81% occur only once, and around a fifth lies in the top ten. V lost 1 base and J lost 1, with 8 bases in between. Germline V gene sequence: CDR1 SGHKS, CDR2 YYEKEE (reference sequence). This CDR3 has 15 residues. Findings of the study overall: Partial responders receiving 0.1-3.0 mg/kg showed among the lowest clonal expansion. Fewer expanded clones were found on average in CD4+ than in CD8+ T cells.

Specimen: CD4+ or CD8+ T cells sorted from blood, collected in a trial of the OX40 agonist ivuxolimab. The sequence was collected from an adult with an advanced solid tumor such as melanoma, head and neck, liver or kidney cancer. The chain carries TRBV5-5 and TRBJ2-2; D gene ambiguous. The CDR3 reads CASSLSQQNTGELFF. The CDR3 coding sequence is TGTGCCAGCAGCTTGTCCCAGCAGAACACCGGGGAGCTGTTTTTT.